The TCR beta chain described here comes from a study of T cells in localized non-small cell lung cancer. General study findings and limits: Only one tumor region went through sequencing, so heterogeneity may still be there. Higher adjacent-lung clonality was associated with shorter survival.

Repertoires were generated with immunoSEQ multiplex PCR, while TCRdb's copy carries only in-frame clones and drops some. The data hold under 55,000 clones, with around 80% observed a single time. Comment on this clone: Its antigen is not known.

Trimming stripped 1 base from V and 4 bases from J, with 9 bases between. The CDR3 covers 14 residues. CDR1 and CDR2 from the germline V gene are SGHDN and FVKESK. This specimen was PBMCs, taken before any cancer treatment. This receptor was identified in a woman aged 35-75 years with stage II lung adenocarcinoma. This sequence joins TRBV14 and TRBJ2-3; unclear D gene. The CDR3 DNA sequence: TGTGCCAGCAGCCAAGGGGCCAGGTCAGATACGCAGTATTTT. Residues: CASSQGARSDTQYF.